This T cell receptor (beta chain) originates from a study of Ad26.COV2.S vaccination and SARS-CoV-2 variants (dated by TCRdb to the early 2020s). Study-wide context: Vaccine-arm donors came from COV1001, a multicentre, randomized, double-blind, placebo-controlled phase I-IIa trial of Ad26.COV2.S in healthy adults. Ad26.COV2.S was administered intramuscularly at a dose of 5x10^10 or 1x10^11 viral particles, either as one shot or as two shots given 56 days apart. Sequencing of the TCRbeta repertoire served to evaluate the specificity and breadth of SARS-CoV-2-reactive T cell receptors following Ad26.COV2.S vaccination. A total of 32 samples were included in the TCR-sequenced set, comprising around 19 Ad26.COV2.S vaccine recipients, 5 placebo recipients and 8 SARS-CoV-2 convalescent individuals. Trial participants were randomized into five groups of five, in which low-dose or high-dose Ad26.COV2.S was given once or twice, or placebo was given on both occasions. Throughout the experiments and outcome assessment, investigators stayed blinded to trial group allocation.

The immunoSEQ Assay was used to sequence TCRbeta CDR3 regions. After extraction, genomic DNA underwent amplification by bias-controlled multiplex PCR, followed by high-throughput sequencing. The original methods were these. To quantify the absolute abundance of each unique TCRbeta CDR3 region, sequences were collapsed and filtered. T cell fraction was estimated by normalizing TCRbeta template counts to usable DNA, with usable DNA measured through amplification of reference genes found in all nucleated cells. Repertoire TCRs were annotated as SARS-CoV-2-specific by exact matching of V gene, CDR3 amino acid sequence and J gene to a known reactive TCR set. The reference SARS-CoV-2 TCR set was obtained from MIRA and was filtered for enrichment in COVID-19-positive ImmuneCODE repertoires, whereby public or cross-reactive TCRs were removed. Using the MIRA antigens, annotated TCRs were further analysed by specific ORF or by position within an ORF. Breadth was defined as annotated unique rearrangements over total unique productive rearrangements; depth was the summed frequency of those rearrangements. TCR breadth was compared between groups using two-sided Wilcoxon rank-sum tests. TCRdb holds this immuneACCESS table with in-frame rearrangements only. Some clones are missing; in checked studies, unresolved V genes explain under half, and the rest has no known cause. The DNA gave D and trimming, while V, J and clone size come from that table. The sample includes 350,000 to 500,000 clones, with 90% observed a single time. The ten top clones hold roughly 4.3% of the sample.

This specimen's treatment or condition label, per the study, means: 15 to 20 received Ad26.COV2.S at low or high dose, single or two shots; several received placebo; per-sample allocation not given. For vaccine and placebo recipients, the sequenced repertoires came from samples collected on day 63 after the first injection. In Cohort 1b, roughly 26 adults aged 18-55 years were enrolled at a single site in Boston, USA, between 29 July and 7 August 2020. Ad26.COV2.S was a replication-incompetent adenovirus type 26 vector that expressed a prefusion-stabilized SARS-CoV-2 spike protein derived from the original Wuhan strain. With regard to this clone: The clone's antigen remains unknown. Base qualities are not recorded, but no much larger clone differs from it by a single base.

What the research found in general, with its limitations: The study was not powered to compare responses between vaccine doses or regimens. Spike-specific TCR breadth was higher in Ad26.COV2.S recipients than in placebo recipients (P = 0.0014). According to the authors, total T cell responses may have been underestimated by the TCR breadth and depth analyses. Vaccine and placebo recipients had similar non-spike TCR breadth, a finding consistent with the vaccine containing only spike. After vaccination, spike-specific CD8+ and CD4+ T cell responses were reported to show substantial breadth.

This specimen consisted of peripheral blood, obtained in a trial of Ad26.COV2.S vaccine versus placebo. This clonotype originated in a person aged 18 to 59 who received the Ad26.COV2.S COVID-19 vaccine or a placebo.

CDR3 region: CASSLEGGADTQYF. In nucleotide form, the sequence is TGCGCCAGCAGCTTGGAAGGCGGAGCAGATACGCAGTATTTT. Recombination linked TRBV5-1 to TRBJ2-3, with no confidently assigned D gene. The CDR3 sequence holds 14 residues, the cysteine and phenylalanine included. CDR3 DNA is the only sequence kept; it has 42 bases, read in frame from the first base. For CDR1 and CDR2, the germline V gene lists SGHRS and YFSETQ. Cut back by 0 bases and 4 bases, the V and J ends lie 9 bases apart. With all but the CDR3 taken from the reference TRBV5-1 and TRBJ2-3 genes, the full variable domain is: KAGVTQTPRYLIKTRGQQVTLSCSPISGHRSVSWYQQTPGQGLQFLFEYFSETQRNKGNFPGRFSGRQFSNSRSEMNVSTLELGDSALYLCASSLEGGADTQYFGPGTRLTVL.